This paragraph covers one TCR beta chain sequence. Unique molecular identifiers were incorporated into the prepared TCRbeta library. In TCRdb, the PCR reads were re-called with MiXCR into one record per CDR3 protein. The sample lists 450,000 to 600,000 distinct CDR3 sequences, approximately 30% occurring once. These data originate in a study of T-cell reconstitution after alpha-beta-depleted transplantation in children. Germline CDR1 is KGHSH and CDR2 is LQKENI. This CDR3 comprises 13 residues. V was trimmed by 4 bases and J by 6 bases, leaving 13 bases between them. The chain recombines TRBV18 with TRBJ2-7; no clear D gene. This receptor was identified in a human donor who donated a stem cell graft to a child with aplastic anemia. Sequencing was performed on PBMCs from the stem cell graft donor, taken from the stem cell graft. The CDR3 region is CASSLEQRGEQYV. In nucleotides, the CDR3 is TGTGCCAGCTCACTCGAACAGAGAGGCGAGCAGTACGTC.